The 24 T cell receptor beta chains below all came from one sample that was sequenced in a study of T cells in Graves' hyperthyroidism and ophthalmopathy. Amplification of TCR beta CDR3 regions used RNA as the template. TCR CDR3 underwent first-round RT-PCR with the HTBI primer set. TCRdb re-derived calls from the multiplex PCR reads in MiXCR, one entry per CDR3 protein. The sample carries approximately 560,000 distinct CDR3 sequences, 35% to 55% recorded once. Material for sequencing was peripheral blood or thyroid tissue (not recorded which). These receptors were obtained from a woman aged 18-29 years with Graves' hyperthyroidism.

In its sample, this clonotype was seen many times. This chain joins TRBV7-6 and TRBJ2-2; D gene unclear. The V gene's germline CDR1 is SGHVS and CDR2 FNYEAQ. With 4 bases removed from V and 6 bases from J, the gap between germline ends came to 6 bases. The CDR3 has 12 amino acids. CDR3 residues: CASSSIPGELFF. The DNA of the CDR3 is TGTGCCAGCAGCTCTATCCCCGGGGAGCTGTTTTTT.

In this sample, this clonotype turned up many times. CDR3: CASSVVSTYEQYF. For the CDR3, the DNA is TGTGCCAGCAGTGTGGTCAGCACCTACGAGCAGTACTTC. The chain couples TRBV2 to TRBJ2-7; D gene unclear. V was trimmed by 4 bases and J by 2 bases, leaving 9 bases between them. CDR1 is SNHLY, CDR2 FYNNEI, per germline. This CDR3 spans 13 amino acids.

The V call is TRBV7-2, the J call TRBJ1-2, with 12 bases fitting TRBD1. The CDR3 runs 14 residues. Trimming took 5 bases from V and 6 from J; bases not matched to a gene: 4. Germline loops: CDR1 SGHTA, CDR2 FQGNSA. The CDR3 protein is CASSPGTGGHGYTF. Here the CDR3 DNA reads TGTGCCAGCAGCCCCGGGACAGGGGGCCATGGCTACACCTTC.

J is TRBJ1-5 and V is TRBV12-3 or TRBV12-4; the D is unclear. V dropped 0 bases and J dropped 0 bases, with 12 bases sitting between them. The CDR3 has 17 residues. For the CDR3, the DNA is TGTGCCAGCAGTTTAGCGCTCACAGATTATAGCAATCAGCCCCAGCATTTT. It encodes CASSLALTDYSNQPQHF.

The V call is TRBV20-1, the J call TRBJ1-2; D perhaps matches TRBD1 (6 bases). Trimming removed 0 bases from V and 3 bases from J, with 8 bases in between. Germline CDR1 and CDR2: DFQATT and SNEGSKA (reference sequence). The CDR3 loop spans 13 amino acids. The CDR3 spells CSAREAGDYGYTF. CDR3 in DNA: TGCAGTGCTAGAGAGGCAGGGGACTATGGCTACACCTTC.

This clonotype was counted only a few times. The genes are TRBV5-1 and TRBJ2-2; D ambiguous. In germline, CDR1 is SGHRS, CDR2 YFSETQ. The CDR3 runs 15 residues. V lost 5 bases and J lost 5, with 16 bases in between. The chain's CDR3 is CASSLWSSRTGELFF. In nucleotides, the CDR3 is TGCGCCAGCAGTCTATGGAGCTCGAGGACCGGGGAGCTGTTTTTT.

The chain couples TRBV7-6 to TRBJ2-5; 8 nucleotides agree with TRBD2. This CDR3 is built from 19 residues. The trim removed 7 bases at V and 5 bases at J, leaving 24 bases unmatched. Germline V CDR1 and CDR2: SGHVS, FNYEAQ. CDR3 DNA sequence: TGTGCCAGCACCACTTATGGGGCCGCTTCGGCTAGCGGGCCGGAGACCCAGTACTTC. Residues: CASTTYGAASASGPETQYF.

Concerning this clonotype: A much larger clonotype is one base distant, so this may be a read error. The rearrangement links TRBV5-4 to TRBJ2-7, with TRBD2 matching over 10 bases. The CDR3 runs to 13 residues. The germline gives CDR1 SGHNT, CDR2 YYREEE (reference sequence). For the CDR3, the DNA is TGTGTCAGCAGCTTAGCGGGAGGCCACGAGCAGTACTTC. Translating it yields CVSSLAGGHEQYF.

The sample holds a few counts of this clonotype. V gene TRBV7-9 combines with J gene TRBJ2-7; TRBD2 aligns across 14 bases. The CDR3 covers 16 residues. V shed 11 bases, J shed 2 bases, and the junction held 11 bases outside the gene matches. Germline CDR1 reads SEHNR; CDR2 reads FQNEAQ (reference sequence). CDR3 amino acids: CALVGTSGSPPYEQYF. CDR3 bases: TGTGCCCTTGTCGGGACTAGCGGGAGTCCCCCCTACGAGCAGTACTTC.

The chain has TRBV25-1 and TRBJ1-2, with D tentatively TRBD1 (5 bases). The germline V gene has CDR1 MGHDK and CDR2 SYGVNS. The CDR3 has 13 amino acids. The V end was cut by 0 bases, the J end by 4 bases, with 6 bases between. CDR3 bases: TGTGCCAGCAGTGAATATAGGGGCTATGGCTACACCTTC. Its protein product is CASSEYRGYGYTF.

The chain has TRBV29-1 and TRBJ1-2, with 7 positions matching TRBD1. Germline CDR1 and CDR2: SQVTM and ANQGSEA. V was clipped by 7 bases and J by 2 bases; unmatched bases: 4. This CDR3 region has 12 residues. The CDR3 is CSGQGYNYGYTF. In DNA form, the CDR3 reads TGCAGCGGACAGGGCTACAACTATGGCTACACCTTC.

On this clonotype itself: A read error may be the cause here, since a much bigger clone is one base away. The J gene is TRBJ2-7, the V gene TRBV24-1, with 7 bases fitting TRBD1. In germline, CDR1 is KGHDR, CDR2 SFDVKD. The V gene end was trimmed by 4 bases and the J gene end by 1 base; junction bases not matched to a gene: 3. The CDR3 is 14 residues long. CDR3 protein: CATSDPGQSYEQYF. CDR3 coding DNA: TGTGCCACCAGTGACCCGGGACAGTCCTACGAGCAGTACTTC.

This clonotype was seen many times. This chain's CDR3 is CSVLRDSWGNEKLFF. The CDR3 DNA reads TGCAGCGTCCTCCGGGACAGCTGGGGTAATGAAAAACTGTTTTTT. The chain carries TRBV29-1 and TRBJ1-4; TRBD1 matches 7 bases. V dropped 6 bases and J dropped 4; count of bases not matched to a gene: 11. Germline CDR1 reads SQVTM; CDR2 reads ANQGSEA. The CDR3 has 15 residues.

The chain couples TRBV7-2 to TRBJ1-1, with a weak D call TRBD1 (5 bases). V was trimmed by 5 bases and J by 5 bases, leaving 12 bases between them. The CDR3 is made up of 13 amino acids. Germline V gene lookup returns CDR1 SGHTA and CDR2 FQGNSA. The CDR3 is CASSQKGRTEAFF. The CDR3, as DNA: TGTGCCAGCAGCCAGAAGGGGAGGACTGAAGCTTTCTTT.

V and J are TRBV2 and TRBJ1-6; D is possibly TRBD1 (6 bases). The CDR3 is 15 amino acids. The germline V gene has CDR1 SNHLY and CDR2 FYNNEI. V gave up 5 bases and J gave up 6 bases, with 14 bases separating them. CDR3 sequence (DNA): TGTGCCAGCAGTTTAGGAGGGGGAGGTAATTCACCCCTCCACTTT. Amino acid sequence: CASSLGGGGNSPLHF.

This clonotype was found a few times. The junction departs from the called germline gene at one end, perhaps through a read error. This chain links TRBV7-9 with TRBJ2-7; TRBD1 aligns across 7 bases. Germline CDR1 is SEHNR and CDR2 is FQNEAQ (reference sequence). The CDR3 length is 14 residues. This CDR3 reads CASSRNQGAYEQYF. CDR3 sequence (DNA): TGCGCCAGCAGCCGCAATCAGGGGGCCTACGAGCAGTACTTC.

The V gene is TRBV15, the J gene TRBJ2-6; TRBD1 might be the D (6 bases). The ends were cut back, 5 bases at V and 2 bases at J, with 10 bases in the middle. The CDR3 length is 15 residues. CDR1 is LNHNV and CDR2 is YYDKDF in the germline V gene (reference sequence). The CDR3 region has the DNA TGTGCCACCAGCCGACAGGTAGCTGGGGCCAACGTCCTGACTTTC. Amino acid sequence: CATSRQVAGANVLTF.

This clonotype was recorded a few times. This rearrangement joins TRBV2 to TRBJ1-2; no clear D. Deletions cut 6 bases from V and 2 bases from J, with 10 bases between. Germline V gives CDR1 SNHLY, CDR2 FYNNEI. This CDR3 has 13 residues. Here the CDR3 reads CASRSLLNYGYTF. For the CDR3, the DNA is TGTGCCAGCAGAAGCCTTCTGAACTATGGCTACACCTTC.

This clonotype was counted ten times or more. The rearrangement joins TRBV12-3 or TRBV12-4 to TRBJ1-5; D ambiguous. Trimming took 8 bases from V and 8 from J, leaving 4 bases between them. The CDR3 totals 9 residues. CDR3 region: CASGEPQHF. The CDR3, as DNA: TGTGCCAGCGGGGAGCCCCAGCATTTT.

The gene calls are TRBV7-9 and TRBJ1-2, with 7 bases that match TRBD1. CDR1 is SEHNR, CDR2 FQNEAQ, per germline (reference sequence). V gave up 6 bases and J gave up 8 bases; unmatched junction bases: 15. The CDR3 sequence is 15 residues long. Written as DNA, the CDR3 is TGTGCCAGCAGACCAATACAGGGGATTAAAGGAGGCTACACCTTC. The encoded protein is CASRPIQGIKGGYTF.

The CDR3 sequence: CATSRDRGRAGIEKLFF. As DNA, the CDR3 is TGTGCCACCAGCAGAGATCGCGGTAGGGCAGGGATTGAAAAACTGTTTTTT. The V and J genes are TRBV15 and TRBJ1-4; D is perhaps TRBD1 (5 bases). Germline lookup yields CDR1 LNHNV and CDR2 YYDKDF (reference sequence). Trimming stripped 0 bases from V and 7 bases from J, with 18 bases between. This CDR3 has 17 residues.

The chain employs TRBV20-1 and TRBJ1-5, with a weak D call TRBD1 (6 bases). Germline V CDR1 and CDR2: DFQATT, SNEGSKA (reference sequence). This CDR3 contains 16 residues. The V gene lost 0 bases and the J gene lost 5 bases, with 17 bases spanning the gap. Here the CDR3 DNA reads TGCAGTGCTAGAGATCCAAGGGGGAGGGAGGATCAGCCCCAGCATTTT. Translation: CSARDPRGREDQPQHF.

This rearrangement joins TRBV14 to TRBJ1-2, with 7 bases fitting TRBD1. There are 17 residues in the CDR3. Germline V gene data show CDR1 as SGHDN and CDR2 as FVKESK. V was clipped by 0 bases and J by 0 bases; unmatched bases: 7. The CDR3 loop is CASSQEAGGGPNYGYTF. CDR3 DNA sequence: TGTGCCAGCAGCCAAGAGGCAGGGGGAGGACCTAACTATGGCTACACCTTC.

The gene calls are TRBV9 and TRBJ2-5; TRBD2 is a possible D gene (7 bases). V shed 3 bases and J shed 5 bases, with 17 bases lying between them. Germline V CDR1 and CDR2: SGDLS, YYNGEE. This CDR3 is 15 amino acids long. CDR3 coding DNA: TGTGCCAGCAGCGCTAGCGCGGGGGCGGGGGAGACCCAGTACTTC. Residues: CASSASAGAGETQYF. The complete variable domain, with remaining parts taken from reference TRBV9 and TRBJ2-5, reads DSGVTQTPKHLITATGQRVTLRCSPRSGDLSVYWYQQSLDQGLQFLIQYYNGEERAKGNILERFSAQQFPDLHSELNLSSLELGDSALYFCASSASAGAGETQYFGPGTRLLVL.